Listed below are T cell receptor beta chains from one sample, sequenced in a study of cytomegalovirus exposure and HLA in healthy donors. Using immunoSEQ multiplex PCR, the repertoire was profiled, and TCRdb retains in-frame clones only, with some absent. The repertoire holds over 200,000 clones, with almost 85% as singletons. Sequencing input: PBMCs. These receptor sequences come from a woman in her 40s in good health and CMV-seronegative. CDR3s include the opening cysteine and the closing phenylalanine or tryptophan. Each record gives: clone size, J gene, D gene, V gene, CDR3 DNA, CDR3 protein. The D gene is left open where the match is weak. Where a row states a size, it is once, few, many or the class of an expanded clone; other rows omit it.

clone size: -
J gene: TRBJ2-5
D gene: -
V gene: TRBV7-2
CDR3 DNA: TGTGCCAGCAGCTTAGCGCAGGGGGGTGGGACCCAGTACTTC
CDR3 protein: CASSLAQGGGTQYF

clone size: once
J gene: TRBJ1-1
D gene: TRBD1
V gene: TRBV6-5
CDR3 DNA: TGTGCCAGCAGACCTACAGGGGTGTGGGAAGCTTTCTTT
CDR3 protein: CASRPTGVWEAFF

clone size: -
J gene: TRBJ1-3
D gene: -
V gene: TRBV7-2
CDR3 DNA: TGTGCCAGCAGCTTAGAAGGCACGCGGTCGTCAGGAAACACCATATATTTT
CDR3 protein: CASSLEGTRSSGNTIYF

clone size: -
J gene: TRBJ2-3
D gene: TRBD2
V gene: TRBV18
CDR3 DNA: TGTGCCAGCTCCCCTCTAGCGGGCACAGATACGCAGTATTTT
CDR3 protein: CASSPLAGTDTQYF

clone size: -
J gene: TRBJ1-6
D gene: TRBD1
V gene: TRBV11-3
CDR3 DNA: TGTGCCAGCAGCCCACGTCCGGGACAGGGGAAATCACCCCTCCACTTT
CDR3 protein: CASSPRPGQGKSPLHF

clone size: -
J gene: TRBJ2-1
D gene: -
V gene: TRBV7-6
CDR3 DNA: TGTGCCAGCAGCTTAGCGAGCTTAGTCTACAATGAGCAGTTCTTC
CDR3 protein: CASSLASLVYNEQFF

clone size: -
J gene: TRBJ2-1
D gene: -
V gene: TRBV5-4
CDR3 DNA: TGTGCCAGCAGCTTGGACAGACACAATGAGCAGTTCTTC
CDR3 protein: CASSLDRHNEQFF

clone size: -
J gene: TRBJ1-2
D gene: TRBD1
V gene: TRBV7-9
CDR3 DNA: TGTGCCAGCAGCTTCGAACTGGGACAGGGATATGGCTACACCTTC
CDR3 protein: CASSFELGQGYGYTF

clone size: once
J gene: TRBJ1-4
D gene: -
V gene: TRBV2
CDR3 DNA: TGTGCCAGCAGTGAAGTGACATGGTCAACTAATGAAAAACTGTTTTTT
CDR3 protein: CASSEVTWSTNEKLFF

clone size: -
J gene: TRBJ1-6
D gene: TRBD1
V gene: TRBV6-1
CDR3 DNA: TGTGCCAGCAGTCTTCGGACAGGTAGTAATTCACCCCTCCACTTT
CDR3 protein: CASSLRTGSNSPLHF

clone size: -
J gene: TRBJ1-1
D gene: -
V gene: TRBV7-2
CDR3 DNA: TGTGCCAGCAGCCCTGCGGGTGGGGTTCTGAACACTGAAGCTTTCTTT
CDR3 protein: CASSPAGGVLNTEAFF

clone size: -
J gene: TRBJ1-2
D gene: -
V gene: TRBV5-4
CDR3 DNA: TGTGCCAGCAGCTTGGCCGGGGGGCTGGACTATGGCTACACCTTC
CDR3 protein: CASSLAGGLDYGYTF

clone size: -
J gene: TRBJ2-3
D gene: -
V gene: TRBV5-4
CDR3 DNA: TGTGCCAGCAGCCACCGACAGGTCAGCACAGATACGCAGTATTTT
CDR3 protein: CASSHRQVSTDTQYF

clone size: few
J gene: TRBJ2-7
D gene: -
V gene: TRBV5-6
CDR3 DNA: TGTGCCAGCAGCGGCGGGTCCCTCTACGAGCAGTACTTC
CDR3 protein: CASSGGSLYEQYF

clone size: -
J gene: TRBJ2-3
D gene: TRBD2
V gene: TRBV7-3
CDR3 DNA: TGTGCCAGCAGCTACGGGCGGGGGGGAGCGGCAGATACGCAGTATTTT
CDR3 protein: CASSYGRGGAADTQYF

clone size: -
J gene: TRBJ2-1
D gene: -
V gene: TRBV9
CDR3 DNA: TGTGCCAGCAGTCCCTCGGGATTCCACAATGAGCAGTTCTTC
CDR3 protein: CASSPSGFHNEQFF

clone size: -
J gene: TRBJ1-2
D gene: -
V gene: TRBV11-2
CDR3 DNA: TGTGCCAGCAGCCAGACTCTACACTATGGCTACACCTTC
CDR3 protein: CASSQTLHYGYTF

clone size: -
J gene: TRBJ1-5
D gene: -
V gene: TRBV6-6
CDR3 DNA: TGTGCCAGCAGCCCCTTTAGTCTGGGCAATCAGCCCCAGCATTTT
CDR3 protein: CASSPFSLGNQPQHF

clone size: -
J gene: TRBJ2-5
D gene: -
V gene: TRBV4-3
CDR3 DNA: TGCGCCAGCAGCCAAGATTTTAGGGACTCCTACCAAGGGACCCAGTACTTC
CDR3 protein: CASSQDFRDSYQGTQYF

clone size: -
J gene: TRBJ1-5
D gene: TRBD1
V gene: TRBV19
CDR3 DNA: TGTGCCAGTACCCTTGGACAGGGGCCGAATCAGCCCCAGCATTTT
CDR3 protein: CASTLGQGPNQPQHF

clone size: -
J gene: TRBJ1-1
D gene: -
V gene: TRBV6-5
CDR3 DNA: TGTGCCAGCACTCTACAGAGAACGAACACTGAAGCTTTCTTT
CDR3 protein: CASTLQRTNTEAFF

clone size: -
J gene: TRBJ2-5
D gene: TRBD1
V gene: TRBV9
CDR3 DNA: TGTGCCAGCAGCGTAGGGGGGACAGGGTTCCCACACCAAGAGACCCAGTACTTC
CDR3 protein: CASSVGGTGFPHQETQYF

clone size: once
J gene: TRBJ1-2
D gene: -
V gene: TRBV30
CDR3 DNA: TGTGCCTGGAGTGTATCATCAAACTATGGCTACACCTTC
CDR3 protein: CAWSVSSNYGYTF

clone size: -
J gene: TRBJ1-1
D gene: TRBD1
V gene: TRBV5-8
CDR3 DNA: TGTGCCAGCAGCTTGGGACAGGGTGACATCACTGAAGCTTTCTTT
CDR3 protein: CASSLGQGDITEAFF

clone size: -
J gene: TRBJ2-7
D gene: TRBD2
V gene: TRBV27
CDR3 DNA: TGTGCCAGCAGTTGGGCCAAAAGCGGGGGGAGAGACGAGCAGTACTTC
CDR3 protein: CASSWAKSGGRDEQYF

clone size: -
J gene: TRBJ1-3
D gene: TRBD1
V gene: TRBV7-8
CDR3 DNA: TGTGCCAGCAGACGTACAGGGGTCGGAAACACCATATATTTT
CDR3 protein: CASRRTGVGNTIYF

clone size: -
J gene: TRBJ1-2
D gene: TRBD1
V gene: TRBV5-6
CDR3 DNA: TGTGCCAGCAGCTGGGAGGACAGGGGGCGACCCCATGGCTACACCTTC
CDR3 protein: CASSWEDRGRPHGYTF

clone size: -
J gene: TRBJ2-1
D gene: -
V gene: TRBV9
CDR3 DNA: TGTGCCAGCAGCGTAGGTGGGAATAGCGGCTCCTACAATGAGCAGTTCTTC
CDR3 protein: CASSVGGNSGSYNEQFF

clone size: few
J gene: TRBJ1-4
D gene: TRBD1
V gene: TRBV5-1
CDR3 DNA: TGCGCCAGCAGCCCGGGACAGGATGGTGAAAAACTGTTTTTT
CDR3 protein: CASSPGQDGEKLFF

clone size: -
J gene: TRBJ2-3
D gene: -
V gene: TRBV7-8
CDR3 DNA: TGTGCCAGCAGCCCTCCTGGACAGACAGATACGCAGTATTTT
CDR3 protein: CASSPPGQTDTQYF

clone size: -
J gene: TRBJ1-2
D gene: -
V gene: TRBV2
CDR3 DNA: TGTGCCAGCAGCGAACGGAACTATGGCTACACCTTC
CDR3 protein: CASSERNYGYTF

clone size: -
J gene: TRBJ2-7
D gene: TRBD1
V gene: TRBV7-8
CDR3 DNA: TGTGCCAGCAGCTTCACAGGGGAAAGGCAGTACTTC
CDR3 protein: CASSFTGERQYF

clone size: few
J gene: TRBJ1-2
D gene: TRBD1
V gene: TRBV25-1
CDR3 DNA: TGTGCCAGCAGTCCCGGGACAGGGGGCCGGGGCTACACCTTC
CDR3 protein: CASSPGTGGRGYTF

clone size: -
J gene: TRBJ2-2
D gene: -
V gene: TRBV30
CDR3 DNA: TGTGCCTGGAGTGCCCTAAGGAACACCGGGGAGCTGTTTTTT
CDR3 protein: CAWSALRNTGELFF

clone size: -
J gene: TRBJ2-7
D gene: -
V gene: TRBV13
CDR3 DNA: TGTGCCAGCAGCTTAGACGGTCAGGGGGGATACGAGCAGTACTTC
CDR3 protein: CASSLDGQGGYEQYF